The text below deals with one T cell receptor (beta chain). This clone's antigen is unknown. It has no much larger one-base neighbor in the sample; base qualities were not kept. The library was generated by multiplex PCR. The instrument given in TCRdb is Illumina HiSeq 2500. TCRbeta libraries were constructed through three rounds of nested PCR with primers (Table S4) according to protocols modified from ARM-PCR. Before sequencing, PCR products of 200-500 bp were excised from the gel and purified with the QIAquick gel extraction kit. The authors' analysis ran thus. Trimmomatic was used to clean the reads, FLASH was used to merge the reads into complete CDR3 sequences, and MiTCR was used to assign the reads to V(D)J germline segments. VDJtools was used to compute clonal diversity as the inverse Simpson's index. Productive reads were defined as in-frame sequences without a premature stop codon. TCRdb reworked the public reads: Q25 trimming with fastp, MiXCR clone assembly, productive beta chains retained. Rows with a matching CDR3 protein are joined into one entry that keeps the most common DNA and genes. The V and J calls here are based on TCRdb, not the publication. The sample profile shows tens of thousands of distinct CDR3 sequences; roughly 60% of them were found once. The top ten constitute about 20% of the sample.

This entry comes from a study of tumor and adjacent non-tumor tissue in lung cancer (dated by TCRdb to about 2018). In terms of the full investigation: Of the cohort, more than ten patients had adenocarcinoma, 2 had squamous cell carcinoma and 1 had small cell lung cancer. The roughly 15 enrolled patients, of whom some 10 were men and 5 were women, were aged about 30 to 80 years and were diagnosed with TNM stage I to III disease. In total, sequencing yielded some 130 million productive TCRbeta reads, which works out to an average of around 4.2 million reads per sample. The study compared bulk TCRbeta repertoires between lung tumor tissue and matched distant non-tumor lung tissue from some 14 lung cancer patients. TCRbeta CDR3 sequencing was performed on thirty paired specimens, with one tumor sample and one normal lung sample collected per patient.

Summary of the overall study and its limitations: The cohort had only about 16 patients, and the authors noted that larger samples and more detailed clinical data are needed. Significantly higher TCR diversity (inverse Simpson) was observed in tumor tissue than in normal lung tissue (431.37 vs 166.20, P = 0.0075, Mann-Whitney U test). Neither the sequencing platform nor unique molecular identifiers are named or mentioned anywhere in the methods. In normal lung, the top 100 clones accounted for a significantly larger cumulative share of the repertoire than in tumor tissue. Peripheral blood was not sequenced, so blood TCRbeta repertoires were not examined in the lung cancer patients of the study. TCR diversity was significantly higher in younger patients, and greater tumor TCR diversity was associated with shorter overall survival and shorter disease-free survival.

RNA was isolated from bulk, unsorted tissue, and RNA quality was assessed with a NanoDrop ND-1000 and an Agilent 2100. The normal lung samples consisted of distant non-tumor tissue collected more than 3 cm from the tumor edge. All donors had newly diagnosed lung cancer, had not received prior chemotherapy, and were admitted for thoracic surgery in China between August and November 2014. The study excluded patients who had received radiotherapy or chemotherapy before or who had another cancer at the same time. Pieces of surgical tissue measuring about 1-2.1 cm3 were kept in RNAlater solution and stored at -80 degrees C until use. The sequence derives from a woman in her forties with non-small cell lung cancer. Sequenced sample: distant non-tumor lung tissue.

In nucleotide form, the sequence is TGCGCCAGCAGCTTGGAGGGCAACTTGTACCAAGAGACCCAGTACTTC. It encodes CASSLEGNLYQETQYF. The receptor chain draws on TRBV5-1 and TRBJ2-5; no D segment can be confidently identified. CDR1 and CDR2 are drawn from the germline V gene: SGHRS, YFSETQ. From the cysteine up to the phenylalanine, the CDR3 has a length of 16 residues. Only the CDR3 DNA stays, 48 bases, in frame from base 1. V is pared back by 0 bases and J by 0 bases, with 12 bases lying between the germline termini.